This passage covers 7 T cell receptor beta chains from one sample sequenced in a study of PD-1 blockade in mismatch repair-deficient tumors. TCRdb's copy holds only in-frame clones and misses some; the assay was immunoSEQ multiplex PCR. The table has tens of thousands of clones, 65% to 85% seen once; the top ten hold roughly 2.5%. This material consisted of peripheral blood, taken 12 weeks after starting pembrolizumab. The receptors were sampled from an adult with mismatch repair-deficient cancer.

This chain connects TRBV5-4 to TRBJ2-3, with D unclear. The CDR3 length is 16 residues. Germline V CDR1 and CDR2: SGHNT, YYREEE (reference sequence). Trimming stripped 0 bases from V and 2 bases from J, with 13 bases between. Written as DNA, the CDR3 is TGTGCCAGCAGCTTGGGGGCGAGCGCTAACACAGATACGCAGTATTTT. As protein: CASSLGASANTDTQYF.

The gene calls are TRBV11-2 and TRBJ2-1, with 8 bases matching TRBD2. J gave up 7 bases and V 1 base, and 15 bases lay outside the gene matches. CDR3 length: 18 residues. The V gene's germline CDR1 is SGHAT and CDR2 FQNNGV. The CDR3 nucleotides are TGTGCCAGCAGCTTAGTAGGGACCCGCGGGAGGCCGGGGAATGAGCAGTTCTTC. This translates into CASSLVGTRGRPGNEQFF.

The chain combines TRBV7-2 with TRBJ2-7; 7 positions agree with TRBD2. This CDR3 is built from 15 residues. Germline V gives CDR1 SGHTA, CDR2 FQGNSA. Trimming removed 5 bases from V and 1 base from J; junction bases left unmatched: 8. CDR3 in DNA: TGTGCCAGCAGCCTTTATGGGGAGGGATCCTACGAGCAGTACTTC. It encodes CASSLYGEGSYEQYF.

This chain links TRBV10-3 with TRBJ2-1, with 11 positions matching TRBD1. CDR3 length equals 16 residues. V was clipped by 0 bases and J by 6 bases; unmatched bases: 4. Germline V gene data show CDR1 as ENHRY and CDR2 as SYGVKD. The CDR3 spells CAISESPGTGGNEQFF. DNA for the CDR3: TGTGCCATCAGTGAGTCCCCAGGGACAGGGGGCAATGAGCAGTTCTTC.

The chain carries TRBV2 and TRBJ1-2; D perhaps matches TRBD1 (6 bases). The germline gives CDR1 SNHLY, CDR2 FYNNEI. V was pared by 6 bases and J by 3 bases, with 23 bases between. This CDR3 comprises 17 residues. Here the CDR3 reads CASRVDSHRFVDYGYTF. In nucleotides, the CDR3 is TGTGCCAGCAGGGTGGACAGCCATCGATTTGTAGACTATGGCTACACCTTC. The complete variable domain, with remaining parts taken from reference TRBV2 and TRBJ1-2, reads EPEVTQTPSHQVTQMGQEVILRCVPISNHLYFYWYRQILGQKVEFLVSFYNNEISEKSEIFDDQFSVERPDGSNFTLKIRSTKLEDSAMYFCASRVDSHRFVDYGYTFGSGTRLTVV.

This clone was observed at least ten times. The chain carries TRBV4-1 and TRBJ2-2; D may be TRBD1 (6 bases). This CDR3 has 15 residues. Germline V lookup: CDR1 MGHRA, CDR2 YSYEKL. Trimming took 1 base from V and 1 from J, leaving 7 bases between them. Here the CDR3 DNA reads TGCGCCAGCAGCCAAGTGGGACAGAACACCGGGGAGCTGTTTTTT. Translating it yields CASSQVGQNTGELFF.

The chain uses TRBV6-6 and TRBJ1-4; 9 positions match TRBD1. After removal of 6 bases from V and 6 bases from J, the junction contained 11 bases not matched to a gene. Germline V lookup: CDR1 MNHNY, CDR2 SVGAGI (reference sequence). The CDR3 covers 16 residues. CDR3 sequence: CASRLLTGTGHEKLFF. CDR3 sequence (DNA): TGTGCCAGCAGACTACTCACCGGGACAGGGCATGAAAAACTGTTTTTT.